These 21 T cell receptor beta chains share one sample of origin, sequenced in a study of CD8+ T cells in alopecia areata. Sequencing used cDNA as its template, made by extracting RNA and reverse transcribing it. Data came from immunoSEQ multiplex PCR; TCRdb stores just in-frame clones and leaves some out. The data hold over 100,000 clones, with around 50% observed a single time. The treatment was: oral pan-JAK inhibitor, 5-10 mg twice daily. The material sequenced was CD8+ T cells sorted from blood, taken at week 24, from a patient treated with tofacitinib. These TCRs come from a human donor with alopecia areata.

This sequence joins TRBV30 and TRBJ1-2; the D is unclear. Germline loops: CDR1 GTSNPN, CDR2 SVGIG (reference sequence). The CDR3 consists of 12 residues. The V end lost 1 base, the J end lost 6 bases, and 9 bases lay between the germline ends. CDR3 DNA: TGTGCCTGGAGTGGGGCTACGGATGGCTACACCTTC. Its protein product is CAWSGATDGYTF.

This rearrangement joins TRBV5-4 to TRBJ2-2; D gene uncertain. The V and J ends lost 2 bases and 1 base respectively, with 6 bases between them. The germline CDR1 and CDR2 sequences are SGHNT and YYREEE (reference sequence). This CDR3 is built from 14 residues. The CDR3 coding sequence is TGTGCCAGCAGCTTTCCCCTGAACACCGGGGAGCTGTTTTTT. It encodes CASSFPLNTGELFF.

The rearrangement links TRBV10-3 to TRBJ2-2; D remains unclear. V gave up 2 bases and J gave up 1 base, with 8 bases separating them. This CDR3 has 15 amino acids. In germline, CDR1 is ENHRY, CDR2 SYGVKD. The CDR3 DNA follows: TGTGCCATCAGTGAGGAGGCGGAGAACACCGGGGAGCTGTTTTTT. Amino acids: CAISEEAENTGELFF.

The chain links TRBV6-1 to TRBJ2-7, with D possibly TRBD1 on 5 matching bases. The CDR3 sequence is 14 residues long. Deletions cut 2 bases from V and 3 bases from J, with 11 bases between. Looked up from germline, CDR1 is MNHNS and CDR2 is SASEGT. CDR3 nucleotide sequence: TGTGCCAGCAGTGAATCTGCAGGACACTACGAGCAGTACTTC. Encoded protein: CASSESAGHYEQYF.

This chain uses TRBV7-9 with TRBJ2-7, with TRBD1 identical over 8 bases. The CDR3 extends over 15 amino acids. Per the germline V gene, CDR1 is SEHNR and CDR2 is FQNEAQ (reference sequence). V gave up 4 bases and J gave up 2 bases; unmatched junction bases: 7. The CDR3 sequence is CASSSDRGFPYEQYF. The CDR3 coding sequence is TGTGCCAGCAGCTCCGACAGGGGATTCCCCTACGAGCAGTACTTC. Filled out from reference TRBV7-9 and TRBJ2-7, the complete variable domain reads DTGVSQNPRHKITKRGQNVTFRCDPISEHNRLYWYRQTLGQGPEFLTYFQNEAQLEKSRLLSDRFSAERPKGSFSTLEIQRTEQGDSAMYLCASSSDRGFPYEQYFGPGTRLTVT.

The V call is TRBV14, the J call TRBJ2-2; D is ambiguous. CDR1 is SGHDN, CDR2 FVKESK, per germline. This CDR3 spans 14 amino acids. Trimming removed 1 base at V and 3 bases at J, with 6 bases between. CDR3 region: CASSQGTYTGELFF. CDR3 in DNA: TGTGCCAGCAGCCAAGGCACGTACACCGGGGAGCTGTTTTTT.

The chain's CDR3 is CASSQDPAGAAYEQYF. In nucleotides, the CDR3 is TGCGCCAGCAGCCAAGATCCGGCAGGAGCTGCCTACGAGCAGTACTTC. The rearrangement links TRBV4-3 to TRBJ2-7; D uncertain. This CDR3 has 16 amino acids. V lost 0 bases and J 2 bases, leaving 14 bases between the germline ends. Germline loops: CDR1 LGHNA, CDR2 YSLEER.

This chain connects TRBV5-6 to TRBJ1-4; unclear D gene. Between the trimmed V and J ends, which lost 5 bases and 12 bases, there was a span of 14 bases. Germline lookup yields CDR1 SGHDT and CDR2 YYEEEE. CDR3 length: 12 amino acids. CDR3 nucleotide sequence: TGTGCCAGCAGTCGTGGACCTCTTGAACTGTTTTTT. Its protein product is CASSRGPLELFF.

The chain carries TRBV29-1 and TRBJ1-2; 11 nucleotides match TRBD1. Germline V gene lookup returns CDR1 SQVTM and CDR2 ANQGSEA. V shed 4 bases, J shed 3 bases, and the junction held 4 bases outside the gene matches. This CDR3 is built from 14 residues. Here the CDR3 reads CSVGGQGAHYGYTF. The CDR3 DNA is TGCAGCGTTGGAGGACAGGGGGCTCACTATGGCTACACCTTC. The full variable domain, with the rest looked up from reference TRBV29-1 and TRBJ1-2, is SAVISQKPSRDICQRGTSLTIQCQVDSQVTMMFWYRQQPGQSLTLIATANQGSEATYESGFVIDKFPISRPNLTFSTLTVSNMSPEDSSIYLCSVGGQGAHYGYTFGSGTRLTVV.

The chain links TRBV4-1 to TRBJ1-1; possible D gene TRBD1, 6 bases. The CDR3 extends over 14 amino acids. Germline CDR1 MGHRA, CDR2 YSYEKL. V lost 6 bases and J 5 bases, leaving 16 bases between the germline ends. The CDR3 spells CASRRKGGRTEAFF. The DNA of the CDR3 is TGCGCCAGCAGAAGGAAGGGGGGAAGGACTGAAGCTTTCTTT.

This clone was seen only once. V gene TRBV15 combines with J gene TRBJ1-5, with no clear D. The CDR3 is 15 residues long. V was pared by 1 base and J by 0 bases, with 7 bases between. The germline V gene encodes CDR1 LNHNV and CDR2 YYDKDF (reference sequence). CDR3 sequence (DNA): TGTGCCACCAGCAGAGGAGGGTATAGCAATCAGCCCCAGCATTTT. It yields the protein CATSRGGYSNQPQHF.

This chain connects TRBV6-4 to TRBJ2-1; 8 bases match TRBD2. In germline, CDR1 is MRHNA, CDR2 SNTAGT. This CDR3 has 15 residues. J gave up 5 bases and V 3 bases, and 6 bases lay outside the gene matches. The CDR3: CASSESGGGHNEQFF. Written as DNA, the CDR3 is TGTGCCAGCAGTGAGTCGGGGGGGGGACACAATGAGCAGTTCTTC.

This clone was found a few times. The chain combines TRBV29-1 with TRBJ1-2; 10 bases line up with TRBD1. V was clipped by 3 bases and J by 8 bases; unmatched bases: 9. The CDR3 covers 14 residues. CDR1 SQVTM and CDR2 ANQGSEA come from the germline V gene. The CDR3 sequence is CSVDPGQGLEGYTF. CDR3 sequence (DNA): TGCAGCGTTGATCCGGGACAGGGGTTAGAAGGCTACACCTTC. Full variable domain (rest looked up from reference TRBV29-1 and TRBJ1-2): SAVISQKPSRDICQRGTSLTIQCQVDSQVTMMFWYRQQPGQSLTLIATANQGSEATYESGFVIDKFPISRPNLTFSTLTVSNMSPEDSSIYLCSVDPGQGLEGYTFGSGTRLTVV.

The genes are TRBV13 and TRBJ2-3; 8 bases agree with TRBD2. This CDR3 has 14 residues. Germline V gene lookup returns CDR1 PRHDT and CDR2 FYEKMQ (reference sequence). The V segment lost 7 bases and the J segment 4 bases; nucleotides outside the gene matches: 7. The CDR3 DNA is TGTGCCAGCACCCTCGGGAGGGAGGCAGATACGCAGTATTTT. This codes for CASTLGREADTQYF.

V and J are TRBV27 and TRBJ2-5; tentatively, D is TRBD1 or TRBD2 (6 bases each). The DNA end lines up better with TRBJ2-7; the J call may be wrong. CDR3 size: 13 residues. CDR1 is MNHEY and CDR2 is SMNVEV in the germline V gene (reference sequence). CDR3 coding DNA: TGTGCCAGCACCTCGATAGGGGGGTACGAGCAGTACTTC. Amino acids: CASTSIGGYEQYF.

The rearrangement links TRBV5-6 to TRBJ1-1; a possible D gene is TRBD1 (5 bases). Trimming pared 0 bases from V and 0 bases from J, leaving 9 bases between. This CDR3 is built from 15 residues. CDR1 SGHDT and CDR2 YYEEEE come from the germline V gene. The CDR3 is CASSLEGDLNTEAFF. CDR3 in DNA: TGTGCCAGCAGCTTGGAAGGGGACTTGAACACTGAAGCTTTCTTT.

This clone was seen more than once but under ten times. The gene calls are TRBV19 and TRBJ1-6; D is unresolved. The CDR3 is 12 residues long. Germline V gene sequence: CDR1 LNHDA, CDR2 SQIVND (reference sequence). The V and J ends lost 3 bases and 9 bases respectively, with 6 bases between them. CDR3 sequence: CASSMIPSPLHF. CDR3 bases: TGTGCCAGTAGTATGATCCCTTCACCCCTCCACTTT.

This clone was found a few times. The chain is built from TRBV5-1 and TRBJ2-3; 13 bases line up with TRBD2. Germline trimming cut 0 bases from V and 3 bases from J; bases unmatched to any gene: 1. Looked up from germline, CDR1 is SGHRS and CDR2 is YFSETQ. CDR3 length: 16 residues. The CDR3 protein is CASSLVGLAGTDTQYF. The CDR3, as DNA: TGCGCCAGCAGCTTGGTGGGACTAGCGGGGACAGATACGCAGTATTTT.

The chain uses TRBV27 and TRBJ1-5; D possibly corresponds to TRBD1 (5 bases). Trimming left V 2 bases short and J 7 bases short, with 12 bases between. Per the germline V gene, CDR1 is MNHEY and CDR2 is SMNVEV (reference sequence). The CDR3 consists of 14 residues. CDR3 coding DNA: TGTGCCAGCAGTTTACTGGGGGTGGGACAGCCCCAGCATTTT. Its translation is CASSLLGVGQPQHF.

The chain employs TRBV19 and TRBJ1-2; TRBD1 agrees at 7 bases. The length of the CDR3 is 13 residues. CDR1 LNHDA and CDR2 SQIVND come from the germline V gene (reference sequence). The V and J ends lost 5 bases and 7 bases, in that order; junction bases with no gene match: 7. CDR3: CASSVDREAGYTF. The CDR3 coding sequence is TGTGCCAGTAGTGTCGACAGGGAAGCTGGCTACACCTTC. Full variable domain (remainder filled in from reference TRBV19 and TRBJ1-2): DGGITQSPKYLFRKEGQNVTLSCEQNLNHDAMYWYRQDPGQGLRLIYYSQIVNDFQKGDIAEGYSVSREKKESFPLTVTSAQKNPTAFYLCASSVDREAGYTFGSGTRLTVV.

The chain carries TRBV7-9 and TRBJ2-3, with 10 bases that match TRBD1. CDR3 size: 15 residues. From germline, CDR1 is SEHNR and CDR2 FQNEAQ (reference sequence). V shed 5 bases and J 6 bases; nucleotides not matched to a gene: 8. The DNA of the CDR3 is TGTGCCAGCAGCCACCGGGACAGGGGTTCGGATACGCAGTATTTT. Residues: CASSHRDRGSDTQYF.